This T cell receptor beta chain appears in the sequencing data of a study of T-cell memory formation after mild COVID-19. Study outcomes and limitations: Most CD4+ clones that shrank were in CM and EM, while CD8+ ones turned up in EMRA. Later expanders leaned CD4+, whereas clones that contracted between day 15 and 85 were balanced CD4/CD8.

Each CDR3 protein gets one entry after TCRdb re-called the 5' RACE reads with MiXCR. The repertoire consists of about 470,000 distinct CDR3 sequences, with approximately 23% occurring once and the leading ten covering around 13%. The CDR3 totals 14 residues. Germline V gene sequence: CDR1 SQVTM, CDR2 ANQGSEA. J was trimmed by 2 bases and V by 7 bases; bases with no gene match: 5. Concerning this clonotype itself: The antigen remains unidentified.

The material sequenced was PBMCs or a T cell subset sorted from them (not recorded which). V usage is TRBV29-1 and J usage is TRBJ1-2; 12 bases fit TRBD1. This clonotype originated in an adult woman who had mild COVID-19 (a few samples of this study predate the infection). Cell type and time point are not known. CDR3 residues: CSAGTGGENYGYTF. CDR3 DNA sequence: TGCAGCGCTGGGACAGGGGGCGAAAACTATGGCTACACCTTC.